One and the same sample provided the 8 T cell receptor beta chains below, sequenced in a study of T cells in Graves' hyperthyroidism and ophthalmopathy. The investigators amplified TCR beta CDR3 regions from RNA transcripts. First-round RT-PCR of the TCR CDR3 relied on the HTBI primer set. TCRdb re-called the multiplex PCR reads through MiXCR, storing one row per CDR3 protein. Of 300,000 to 500,000 distinct CDR3 sequences in the sample, 14% to 15% were seen once. The specimen sequenced was blood. These receptors were obtained from a woman in her twenties or thirties with Graves' hyperthyroidism.

This clonotype was observed many times. V usage is TRBV7-2 and J usage is TRBJ2-6, with TRBD1 matching 10 bases. CDR1 and CDR2 from the germline V gene are SGHTA and FQGNSA. The CDR3 sequence is 21 residues long. Losses at the gene ends were 1 base for V and 0 bases for J; bases not matched to a gene: 12. The CDR3 DNA follows: TGTGCCAGCAGCTTAGTTGCCCCGACAGGGGGCCTCAACTCTGGGGCCAACGTCCTGACTTTC. Translating gives CASSLVAPTGGLNSGANVLTF.

Only a few counts were recorded for this clonotype. The junction departs from the called germline gene at one end, perhaps through a read error. The V gene is TRBV7-7, the J gene TRBJ2-2; D is undetermined. Germline V CDR1 and CDR2: SSHAT, FNYEAQ (reference sequence). The CDR3 extends over 14 amino acids. The CDR3 sequence is CASSLLPNTGELFF. The CDR3 nucleotides are TGTGCTAGCAGCTTACTACCAAACACCGGGGAGCTGTTTTTT.

The rearrangement links TRBV15 to TRBJ2-2; 10 nucleotides match TRBD1. The J segment lost 2 bases and the V segment lost 1 base, leaving 4 bases of the junction unmatched. The CDR3 consists of 17 residues. Germline V gene sequence: CDR1 LNHNV, CDR2 YYDKDF (reference sequence). The CDR3 DNA follows: TGTGCCACCAGCAGAGGGGGGACAGGGGCTAACACCGGGGAGCTGTTTTTT. Encoded protein: CATSRGGTGANTGELFF.

There are a few counts of this clonotype. The chain has TRBV30 and TRBJ2-3; maybe TRBD2 (6 bases). V lost 0 bases to trimming and J lost 3 bases, with 25 bases between them. Looked up from germline, CDR1 is GTSNPN and CDR2 is SVGIG (reference sequence). There are 19 residues in the CDR3. The CDR3 region has the DNA TGTGCCTGGAGTGTCCCTTGGGGTGGGGGGTTCTTGGGGACAGATACGCAGTATTTT. This gives the protein CAWSVPWGGGFLGTDTQYF.

Many counts were recorded for this clonotype. This chain uses TRBV12-3 or TRBV12-4 with TRBJ2-6; TRBD2 agrees at 8 bases. V dropped 2 bases and J dropped 0; count of bases not matched to a gene: 6. This CDR3 comprises 18 residues. Written as DNA, the CDR3 is TGTGCCAGCAGTTTACGTGGGACTAGGGGCTCTGGGGCCAACGTCCTGACTTTC. This gives the protein CASSLRGTRGSGANVLTF.

This chain connects TRBV18 to TRBJ1-2; tentatively, D is TRBD1 (6 bases). The germline gives CDR1 KGHSH, CDR2 LQKENI. The CDR3 has 15 amino acids. V lost 0 bases, J lost 2 bases, and 10 bases lay in between. The CDR3 spells CASSPPSQGNYGYTF. CDR3 nucleotides: TGTGCCAGCTCACCACCGTCTCAGGGGAACTATGGCTACACCTTC. The whole variable domain, remainder taken from reference TRBV18 and TRBJ1-2, is NAGVMQNPRHLVRRRGQEARLRCSPMKGHSHVYWYRQLPEEGLKFMVYLQKENIIDESGMPKERFSAEFPKEGPSILRIQQVVRGDSAAYFCASSPPSQGNYGYTFGSGTRLTVV.

The rearrangement uses TRBV7-9 and TRBJ2-2, with D unresolved. The germline V and J ends were trimmed by 8 bases and 1 base, with 8 bases remaining between them. Germline V gives CDR1 SEHNR, CDR2 FQNEAQ (reference sequence). This CDR3 comprises 13 residues. The CDR3 protein is CASGPRNTGELFF. The DNA of the CDR3 is TGTGCCAGCGGCCCCCGGAACACCGGGGAGCTGTTTTTT.

This chain's CDR3 is CASSISTGLETQYF. The CDR3 bases are TGTGCCAGTAGTATATCTACAGGGCTAGAGACCCAGTACTTC. The rearrangement joins TRBV19 to TRBJ2-5; D is possibly TRBD1 (6 bases). Trimming pared 2 bases from V and 4 bases from J, leaving 11 bases between. The CDR3 consists of 14 residues. CDR1 is LNHDA, CDR2 SQIVND, per germline (reference sequence).